These T cell receptor beta chains were read from a single sample in a study of beta chain features in type 1 diabetes. Clones were sequenced by immunoSEQ multiplex PCR, and TCRdb holds only the in-frame ones, with some missing. The sample lists around 400,000 clones; around 12% were seen once. The sequencing sample was made of naive CD4+ T cells from blood. These receptors originate from a man between 18 and 29 years old in good health. The CDR3 runs from the conserved cysteine through the conserved F or W. Fields, in order: D gene, V gene, J gene, clone size, CDR3 protein, CDR3 DNA. A D gene is named only where the DNA matches it firmly. The size field is filled for only some rows; it gives once, few, many or a size class.

TRBD1	TRBV13	TRBJ1-5	few	CASSFKAGTGNNQPQHF	TGTGCCAGCAGCTTCAAGGCTGGGACAGGCAACAATCAGCCCCAGCATTTT
TRBD1	TRBV30	TRBJ1-5	NA	CAWNPDRAQPQHF	TGTGCCTGGAATCCGGACAGGGCTCAGCCCCAGCATTTT
TRBD1	TRBV19	TRBJ1-2	NA	CASSGHQGASYGYTF	TGTGCCAGTAGTGGACATCAGGGGGCTTCCTATGGCTACACCTTC
TRBD1	TRBV9	TRBJ1-2	few	CASSVDREYGYTF	TGTGCCAGCAGCGTCGACAGGGAATATGGCTACACCTTC
NA	TRBV6-4	TRBJ1-1	NA	CASSASLNTEAFF	TGTGCCAGCAGTGCAAGCCTGAACACTGAAGCTTTCTTT
TRBD2	TRBV5-6	TRBJ2-1	NA	CASSLTLAGGPFF	TGTGCCAGCAGCTTAACACTAGCGGGAGGGCCGTTCTTC
TRBD2	TRBV5-1	TRBJ2-3	NA	CASTETSLDTQYF	TGCGCCAGCACCGAGACTAGCTTGGATACGCAGTATTTT
TRBD2	TRBV4-3	TRBJ2-5	few	CASSQGRLAGQETQYF	TGCGCCAGCAGCCAAGGTCGTCTAGCGGGACAAGAGACCCAGTACTTC
NA	TRBV28	TRBJ1-5	NA	CASSAGNQPQHF	TGTGCCAGCTCCGCGGGCAATCAGCCCCAGCATTTT
NA	TRBV6-4	TRBJ1-2	NA	CASSDSGRGSDGYTF	TGTGCCAGCAGTGACTCGGGCAGGGGATCAGATGGCTACACCTTC
NA	TRBV25-1	TRBJ2-7	NA	CASSIQNNYEQYF	TGTGCCAGCAGTATACAAAACAACTACGAGCAGTACTTC
NA	TRBV18	TRBJ1-3	NA	CASSETRTNSGNTIYF	TGTGCCAGCTCAGAAACACGCACTAACTCTGGAAACACCATATATTTT
TRBD1	TRBV5-1	TRBJ2-1	few	CASSLEAGGENEQFF	TGCGCCAGCAGCTTGGAAGCAGGGGGTGAGAATGAGCAGTTCTTC
NA	TRBV23-1	TRBJ1-1	NA	CASSQFQSRHEAFF	TGCGCCAGCAGTCAATTTCAGTCCAGACACGAAGCTTTCTTT
TRBD2	TRBV28	TRBJ2-2	NA	CASSFLAGAPGLTGELFF	TGTGCCAGCAGTTTTCTAGCGGGGGCCCCTGGGTTGACCGGGGAGCTGTTTTTT
NA	TRBV18	TRBJ2-3	NA	CASSPSRSTDTQYF	TGTGCCAGCTCACCTAGTAGAAGCACAGATACGCAGTATTTT
NA	TRBV7-9	TRBJ1-1	NA	CASSWGGTMNTEAFF	TGTGCCAGCAGCTGGGGGGGTACGATGAACACTGAAGCTTTCTTT
TRBD2	TRBV5-1	TRBJ2-3	few	CASAGTSGSTDTQYF	TGCGCCAGCGCCGGGACTAGCGGGAGCACAGATACGCAGTATTTT
NA	TRBV29-1	TRBJ2-5	many	CSVRPQEFQYF	TGCAGCGTCCGTCCCCAAGAGTTCCAGTACTTC
NA	TRBV7-3	TRBJ2-2	NA	CASSLFDSSGELFF	TGTGCCAGCAGCTTATTTGACTCTTCCGGGGAGCTGTTTTTT
NA	TRBV30	TRBJ1-2	NA	CAWMTGYGYTF	TGTGCCTGGATGACAGGCTATGGCTACACCTTC
NA	TRBV28	TRBJ2-7	NA	CASPGGGSSYEQYF	TGTGCCAGTCCGGGGGGCGGGAGCTCCTACGAGCAGTACTTC
TRBD2	TRBV7-2	TRBJ2-7	NA	CASSYGLAGTYEQYF	TGTGCCAGCAGCTACGGACTAGCGGGGACTTACGAGCAGTACTTC
NA	TRBV27	TRBJ2-7	NA	CASSFSLSYEQYF	TGTGCCAGCAGTTTTTCCCTCTCCTACGAGCAGTACTTC
NA	TRBV5-4	TRBJ1-2	few	CASSLSHQYGYTF	TGTGCCAGCAGCTTGTCCCATCAATATGGCTACACCTTC
NA	TRBV2	TRBJ2-3	few	CASSPVTDTQYF	TGTGCCAGCAGTCCGGTTACAGATACGCAGTATTTT
NA	TRBV30	TRBJ1-4	NA	CAWNRARSGEKLFF	TGTGCCTGGAACCGAGCCCGGAGCGGTGAAAAACTGTTTTTT
TRBD1	TRBV10-3	TRBJ1-5	few	CAIRSGQGNQPQHF	TGTGCCATCAGAAGCGGACAGGGGAATCAGCCCCAGCATTTT
TRBD1	TRBV6-5	TRBJ2-7	few	CASSPQGQASYEQYF	TGTGCCAGCAGCCCCCAAGGACAGGCGTCCTACGAGCAGTACTTC
NA	TRBV30	TRBJ1-2	few	CAWSERTVIQANYGYTF	TGTGCCTGGAGTGAACGGACAGTTATCCAAGCTAACTATGGCTACACCTTC
NA	TRBV19	TRBJ2-7	NA	CASSAETGFDEQYF	TGTGCCAGTAGTGCCGAAACAGGGTTCGACGAGCAGTACTTC
TRBD1	TRBV10-3	TRBJ1-2	NA	CAISEELGGAGGYTF	TGTGCCATCAGTGAAGAATTAGGGGGCGCGGGTGGCTACACCTTC
NA	TRBV7-2	TRBJ2-6	few	CASSLESSGANVLTF	TGTGCCAGCAGCTTAGAGAGCTCTGGGGCCAACGTCCTGACTTTC
NA	TRBV5-1	TRBJ1-2	once	CASSLDAGINYGYTF	TGCGCCAGCAGCTTGGATGCAGGGATTAACTATGGCTACACCTTC
NA	TRBV4-3	TRBJ1-1	NA	CASSQASGAQGEAFF	TGCGCCAGCAGCCAAGCCAGCGGGGCCCAGGGTGAAGCTTTCTTT
TRBD1	TRBV18	TRBJ1-5	few	CASSPGQGGGQPQHF	TGTGCCAGCTCACCGGGACAGGGAGGTGGACAGCCCCAGCATTTT
NA	TRBV28	TRBJ1-1	NA	CASSLGLRRGRGTEAFF	TGTGCCAGCAGTTTAGGCCTTCGGAGAGGGAGGGGCACTGAAGCTTTCTTT
NA	TRBV7-9	TRBJ1-5	few	CASSSEGTGQSNQPQHF	TGTGCCAGCAGCTCAGAGGGAACAGGGCAGAGCAATCAGCCCCAGCATTTT
TRBD1	TRBV5-1	TRBJ2-7	NA	CASRQGVDEQYF	TGCGCCAGCAGGCAGGGGGTCGACGAGCAGTACTTC
NA	TRBV6-5	TRBJ1-1	NA	CASSYLRINTEAFF	TGTGCCAGCAGTTATCTACGCATCAACACTGAAGCTTTCTTT
TRBD1	TRBV13	TRBJ2-3	few	CASTSDRAYTDTQYF	TGTGCCAGCACCTCCGACAGGGCCTACACAGATACGCAGTATTTT
TRBD1	TRBV28	TRBJ1-2	NA	CASSPQGAREYGYTF	TGTGCCAGCAGCCCACAGGGGGCCCGGGAGTATGGCTACACCTTC
NA	TRBV28	TRBJ1-2	NA	CASSEGANYGYTF	TGTGCCAGCAGTGAGGGAGCTAACTATGGCTACACCTTC
TRBD2	TRBV4-2	TRBJ2-1	few	CASSQVASGSYNEQFF	TGTGCCAGCAGCCAAGTGGCTAGCGGCTCCTACAATGAGCAGTTCTTC
NA	TRBV4-2	TRBJ1-2	NA	CASSQDPLHGGRHYGYTF	TGTGCCAGCAGCCAAGATCCCCTTCACGGGGGACGTCACTATGGCTACACCTTC
NA	TRBV9	TRBJ1-3	few	CASSVLSSGNTIYF	TGTGCCAGCAGCGTCTTGAGCTCTGGAAACACCATATATTTT
NA	TRBV30	TRBJ1-4	NA	CAWSPGEKLFF	TGTGCCTGGAGTCCGGGGGAAAAACTGTTTTTT
NA	TRBV27	TRBJ1-4	NA	CASSPPPGNEKLFF	TGTGCCAGCAGTCCCCCCCCGGGAAATGAAAAACTGTTTTTT
NA	TRBV14	TRBJ2-5	few	CASSQVRETQYF	TGTGCCAGCAGCCAAGTTCGAGAGACCCAGTACTTC
NA	TRBV5-6	TRBJ2-6	NA	CASSYRGALSGANVLTF	TGTGCCAGCAGCTACCGCGGTGCCCTATCTGGGGCCAACGTCCTGACTTTC
NA	TRBV7-8	TRBJ2-1	few	CASSLPRWANEQFF	TGTGCCAGCAGCTTACCAAGGTGGGCCAATGAGCAGTTCTTC
NA	TRBV4-3	TRBJ1-1	few	CASSQDERNTEAFF	TGCGCCAGCAGCCAAGATGAGAGGAACACTGAAGCTTTCTTT